This T cell receptor beta chain appears in the sequencing data of a study of blood T cells in healthy people across ages. Primed by a sample-barcoded 5' primer and a J-beta primer mix, a second PCR proceeded for roughly 7 to 11 cycles. TCRdb recomputed calls from the 5' RACE reads with MiXCR, one row per CDR3 protein. This table has approximately 400,000 distinct CDR3 sequences, approximately 51% appearing once. The CDR3 consists of 13 residues. Germline V gene data show CDR1 as SGHTA and CDR2 as FQGNSA. With 5 bases removed from V and 3 bases from J, the gap between germline ends came to 11 bases. What was sequenced was blood. J is TRBJ2-7 and V is TRBV7-2; weak D call: TRBD2 (6 bases). This sequence originates from a man between 60 and 75 years old in good health. CDR3 bases: TGTGCCAGCAGCCCAGGGACTCTCTACGAGCAGTACTTC. Amino acid sequence: CASSPGTLYEQYF.